This T cell receptor beta chain derives from a study of cytomegalovirus exposure and HLA in healthy donors. PCR involved 60 Vbeta and 13 Jbeta primers. The table came from immunoSEQ multiplex PCR; TCRdb's copy has only in-frame clones and leaves some out. This sample yields roughly 55,000 clones, of which 77% are seen a single time; 2.5% belongs to the top ten. Every donor was a healthy person donating bone marrow. A note on this clone: Its target is not known.

Study findings and constraints: A later analysis showed HLA-associated TCR beta chains outstripping equally common others in clonal expansion. Altogether, 150 to 200 TCR beta chains were recorded as cytomegalovirus-associated.

The origin of this receptor is a female donor in good health and CMV-seronegative. The sequencing sample was made of PBMCs.

The CDR3 loop is CASSPLAGGVTDTQYF. DNA for the CDR3: TGTGCCAGCAGCCCGCTAGCGGGAGGCGTCACAGATACGCAGTATTTT. The chain employs TRBV9 and TRBJ2-3; TRBD2 matches 11 bases. The ends lost 4 bases at V and 2 bases at J; junction bases unmatched: 6. Per germline, CDR1 SGDLS and CDR2 YYNGEE. The CDR3 runs to 16 residues. Together with reference TRBV9 and TRBJ2-3, the CDR3 gives the full variable domain: DSGVTQTPKHLITATGQRVTLRCSPRSGDLSVYWYQQSLDQGLQFLIQYYNGEERAKGNILERFSAQQFPDLHSELNLSSLELGDSALYFCASSPLAGGVTDTQYFGPGTRLTVL.